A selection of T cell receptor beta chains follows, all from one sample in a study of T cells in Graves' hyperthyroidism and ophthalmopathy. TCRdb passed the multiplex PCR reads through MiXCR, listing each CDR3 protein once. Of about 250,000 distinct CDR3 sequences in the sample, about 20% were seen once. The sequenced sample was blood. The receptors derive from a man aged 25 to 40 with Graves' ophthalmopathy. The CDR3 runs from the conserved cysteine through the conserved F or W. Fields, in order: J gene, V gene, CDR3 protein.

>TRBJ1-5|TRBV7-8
CASRGGGSNQPQHF
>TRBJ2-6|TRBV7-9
CASSFTLDSLPSGANVLTF
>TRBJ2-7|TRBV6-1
CASSRDIGYEQYF
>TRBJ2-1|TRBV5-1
CASSLYGEVSGSFDEQFF
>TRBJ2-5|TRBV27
CASRQGARVETQYF
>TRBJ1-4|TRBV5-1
CASSWTGEKLFF
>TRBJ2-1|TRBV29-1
CSGEGPDNEQFF
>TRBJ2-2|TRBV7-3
CASSLTGDGPTGELFF
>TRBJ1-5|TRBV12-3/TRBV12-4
CATGQGASNQPQHF
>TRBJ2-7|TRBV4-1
CASSQQRESAEQYF
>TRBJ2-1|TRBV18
CASSKSSGEQFF
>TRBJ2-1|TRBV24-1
CATSAVNSYNEQFF
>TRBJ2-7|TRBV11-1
CASSQSGTAGYEQYF
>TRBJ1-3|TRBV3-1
CASSQTDGNTIYF
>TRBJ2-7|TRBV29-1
CSVGAGLTYEQYF
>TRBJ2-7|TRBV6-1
CASSERFGGGGSYEQYF
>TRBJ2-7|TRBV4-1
CASSQSWRGSYEQYF
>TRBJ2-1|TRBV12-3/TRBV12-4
CASSGTSGVPEQFF
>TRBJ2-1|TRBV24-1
CATSDLDRGLYNEQFF
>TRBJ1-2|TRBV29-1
CSVVTNYGYTF
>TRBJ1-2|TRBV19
CASSMGVSNYGYTF
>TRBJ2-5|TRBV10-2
CASSAQYQETQYF
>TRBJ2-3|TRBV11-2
CASSSLGSGRADTDTQYF
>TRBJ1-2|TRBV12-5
CASGLAPLGYTF
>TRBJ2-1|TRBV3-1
CASSPRTSGGNNEQFF
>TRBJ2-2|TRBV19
CASSTGLAGLGSGELFF
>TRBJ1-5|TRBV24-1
CATSDRDTGRGQPQHF
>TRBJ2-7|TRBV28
CASSRPREQYF
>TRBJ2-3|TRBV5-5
CASSPRGEAPPDTQYF
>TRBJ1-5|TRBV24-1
CATMKGPNQPQHF
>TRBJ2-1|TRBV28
CASGKREQFWNEQFF
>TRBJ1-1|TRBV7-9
CASSELVVNTEAFF